The rows below give T cell receptor beta chains drawn from one sample of a study of blood T cells in healthy people across ages. TCRdb reprocessed the 5' RACE reads with MiXCR, giving one entry per CDR3 protein. The sample carries almost 550,000 distinct CDR3 sequences, less than 25% recorded once. The same data also went into a second study, on T cells of mothers and their children.

The specimen was blood. These receptors were taken from a boy aged 5 to 17 in good health. Both conserved end residues are part of each CDR3. The order of the fields is CDR3 protein, CDR3 DNA, CDR3 length, D gene, clone size, V gene, J gene. The D gene is left open where the match is weak. Clone size is not always given. Where it is, it says once, few, many or a class for expanded clones.

CDR3: CASSIPAGGGNIQYF
DNA: TGTGCCAGTAGTATCCCGGCAGGGGGCGGGAACATTCAGTACTTC
length: 15
D: TRBD1
size: -
V: TRBV19
J: TRBJ2-4

CDR3: CAISDRQSNNEQFF
DNA: TGTGCCATCAGTGACCGACAGTCTAACAATGAGCAGTTCTTC
length: 14
D: -
size: -
V: TRBV10-3
J: TRBJ2-1

CDR3: CASSLLRDQTGNTIYF
DNA: TGTGCCAGCAGTTTATTGAGGGACCAAACTGGAAACACCATATATTTT
length: 16
D: -
size: few
V: TRBV28
J: TRBJ1-3

CDR3: CASSVAPKGNYGYTF
DNA: TGTGCCAGCAGCGTAGCCCCCAAGGGTAACTATGGCTACACCTTC
length: 15
D: -
size: few
V: TRBV9
J: TRBJ1-2

CDR3: CASSLDRAPPYF
DNA: TGTGCCAGCAGCTTGGACAGGGCTCCGCCGTATTTT
length: 12
D: -
size: few
V: TRBV5-5
J: TRBJ2-3

CDR3: CASSSGRLPYEQYF
DNA: TGTGCCAGCAGTTCCGGACGGTTACCCTACGAGCAGTACTTC
length: 14
D: -
size: -
V: TRBV28
J: TRBJ2-7

CDR3: CASSPAGGSYNEQFF
DNA: TGTGCCAGCAGTCCGGCGGGAGGGTCCTACAATGAGCAGTTCTTC
length: 15
D: TRBD2
size: many
V: TRBV7-2
J: TRBJ2-1

CDR3: CASSQDELGTGGQLVYEQYF
DNA: TGTGCCAGCAGCCAAGATGAGCTGGGCACAGGGGGCCAATTAGTTTACGAGCAGTACTTC
length: 20
D: TRBD1
size: -
V: TRBV4-2
J: TRBJ2-7

CDR3: CASTLIRDSGSDQYF
DNA: TGTGCCAGCACCCTTATCCGGGACAGCGGTTCGGACCAGTACTTC
length: 15
D: TRBD1
size: -
V: TRBV5-6
J: TRBJ2-5

CDR3: CASSSLGLGDNEQFF
DNA: TGTGCCAGCAGTTCACTTGGGCTGGGGGACAATGAGCAGTTCTTC
length: 15
D: -
size: -
V: TRBV12-3/TRBV12-4
J: TRBJ2-1

CDR3: CASSPAGGETQYF
DNA: TGTGCCAGCTCACCCGCGGGTGGGGAGACCCAGTACTTC
length: 13
D: -
size: -
V: TRBV3-1
J: TRBJ2-5

CDR3: CSARWLHRGFFSYEQYF
DNA: TGCAGTGCTAGGTGGCTACATAGGGGGTTTTTTAGCTACGAGCAGTACTTC
length: 17
D: -
size: few
V: TRBV20-1
J: TRBJ2-7

CDR3: CSVGDRDTVTYEQYF
DNA: TGCAGCGTTGGTGACCGGGACACCGTCACCTACGAGCAGTACTTC
length: 15
D: -
size: -
V: TRBV29-1
J: TRBJ2-7

CDR3: CASSLEPGSGVGYGYTF
DNA: TGCGCCAGCAGCTTGGAACCAGGGTCCGGCGTGGGCTATGGCTACACCTTC
length: 17
D: -
size: -
V: TRBV5-1
J: TRBJ1-2

CDR3: CASSSLGGVSQGETQYF
DNA: TGTGCCAGCAGCTCTTTAGGGGGGGTCTCACAGGGGGAGACCCAGTACTTC
length: 17
D: -
size: few
V: TRBV5-6
J: TRBJ2-5

CDR3: CASRANLASGPGEQYF
DNA: TGTGCCAGCAGGGCCAATTTGGCTAGTGGGCCTGGAGAGCAGTACTTC
length: 16
D: -
size: few
V: TRBV2
J: TRBJ2-5

CDR3: CASSYFVGAYNEQFF
DNA: TGTGCCAGCAGTTACTTCGTGGGAGCCTACAATGAGCAGTTCTTC
length: 15
D: -
size: few
V: TRBV6-5
J: TRBJ2-1

CDR3: CASSLDGREGELFF
DNA: TGTGCCAGCAGCTTGGATGGCAGGGAAGGGGAGCTGTTTTTT
length: 14
D: -
size: -
V: TRBV5-5
J: TRBJ2-2

CDR3: CASPTSRAGRNEQFF
DNA: TGTGCCAGTCCGACGAGCAGGGCGGGGAGGAATGAGCAGTTCTTC
length: 15
D: -
size: few
V: TRBV6-2/TRBV6-3
J: TRBJ2-1

CDR3: CASSQEGPGADTGELFF
DNA: TGCGCCAGCAGCCAAGAAGGTCCGGGGGCTGACACCGGGGAGCTGTTTTTT
length: 17
D: -
size: few
V: TRBV4-1
J: TRBJ2-2

CDR3: CASSNRLAEKLFF
DNA: TGTGCCAGCTCCAACAGGCTAGCTGAAAAACTGTTTTTT
length: 13
D: -
size: few
V: TRBV12-3/TRBV12-4
J: TRBJ1-4

CDR3: CASSGDPSGNTEAFF
DNA: TGCGCCAGCAGCGGGGATCCCAGCGGGAACACTGAAGCTTTCTTT
length: 15
D: -
size: few
V: TRBV5-1
J: TRBJ1-1

CDR3: CASSFPGGLTDPQYF
DNA: TGTGCCAGCAGTTTCCCGGGGGGCCTCACAGATCCGCAGTATTTT
length: 15
D: -
size: -
V: TRBV27
J: TRBJ2-3

CDR3: CSARDQRAADTQYF
DNA: TGCAGTGCTAGAGATCAGCGGGCAGCAGATACGCAGTATTTT
length: 14
D: -
size: once
V: TRBV20-1
J: TRBJ2-3

CDR3: CASSRSGTGGGKLFF
DNA: TGTGCCAGCAGCCGATCAGGGACAGGGGGCGGAAAACTGTTTTTT
length: 15
D: TRBD1
size: few
V: TRBV7-6
J: TRBJ1-4

CDR3: CASRGQGGDEQYF
DNA: TGTGCCAGCAGAGGACAGGGTGGAGACGAGCAGTACTTC
length: 13
D: TRBD1
size: -
V: TRBV25-1
J: TRBJ2-7

CDR3: CASSIGPTYEQYF
DNA: TGTGCCAGTAGTATAGGGCCAACCTACGAGCAGTACTTC
length: 13
D: -
size: few
V: TRBV19
J: TRBJ2-7

CDR3: CASRPQGTNSPLHF
DNA: TGTGCCAGCAGGCCCCAGGGAACTAATTCACCCCTCCACTTT
length: 14
D: -
size: few
V: TRBV28
J: TRBJ1-6

CDR3: CASSLAGTVTTGELFF
DNA: TGTGCCAGCAGCTTAGCGGGGACAGTGACCACCGGGGAGCTGTTTTTT
length: 16
D: TRBD1
size: -
V: TRBV7-6
J: TRBJ2-2

CDR3: CASSFWFSAKNIQYF
DNA: TGTGCCAGCAGTTTTTGGTTTTCGGCCAAAAACATTCAGTACTTC
length: 15
D: -
size: -
V: TRBV28
J: TRBJ2-4

CDR3: CSAGTATNEKLFF
DNA: TGCAGTGCTGGGACGGCAACTAATGAAAAACTGTTTTTT
length: 13
D: -
size: -
V: TRBV20-1
J: TRBJ1-4

CDR3: CSGEVTQETQYF
DNA: TGCAGCGGTGAGGTTACCCAAGAGACCCAGTACTTC
length: 12
D: -
size: few
V: TRBV29-1
J: TRBJ2-5

CDR3: CASSSNLGGGPSGDTQYF
DNA: TGTGCCAGCAGCTCCAACTTGGGGGGCGGCCCGTCAGGAGATACGCAGTATTTT
length: 18
D: -
size: -
V: TRBV13
J: TRBJ2-3

CDR3: CASSYRPGQSNYGYTF
DNA: TGTGCCAGCAGTTACCGGCCGGGACAGTCTAACTATGGCTACACCTTC
length: 16
D: TRBD1
size: few
V: TRBV6-5
J: TRBJ1-2

CDR3: CASSGGQEETQYF
DNA: TGTGCCAGCAGCGGAGGACAGGAAGAGACCCAGTACTTC
length: 13
D: TRBD1
size: -
V: TRBV9
J: TRBJ2-5

CDR3: CASSLSRDSEGGGEQYF
DNA: TGCGCCAGCAGCTTGTCGAGGGACTCCGAAGGTGGGGGCGAGCAGTACTTC
length: 17
D: -
size: -
V: TRBV5-1
J: TRBJ2-7

CDR3: CASSPEVYEDTQYF
DNA: TGTGCCAGCAGTCCCGAGGTTTACGAAGATACGCAGTATTTT
length: 14
D: -
size: -
V: TRBV11-2
J: TRBJ2-3

CDR3: CASGFPLAGGSNYEQYF
DNA: TGTGCCAGCGGATTCCCCCTAGCGGGGGGGTCTAACTACGAGCAGTACTTC
length: 17
D: TRBD2
size: -
V: TRBV7-2
J: TRBJ2-7

CDR3: CASSFRDKQYYNEQFF
DNA: TGTGCCAGCAGCTTTCGGGACAAGCAATACTACAATGAGCAGTTCTTC
length: 16
D: -
size: few
V: TRBV7-8
J: TRBJ2-1

CDR3: CASGYSGRRETQYF
DNA: TGTGCCAGCGGTTATAGCGGGAGAAGAGAGACCCAGTACTTC
length: 14
D: TRBD2
size: few
V: TRBV28
J: TRBJ2-5

CDR3: CASRRLAGGNYNEQFF
DNA: TGTGCCAGCAGGAGACTAGCGGGGGGAAACTACAATGAGCAGTTCTTC
length: 16
D: TRBD2
size: -
V: TRBV6-1
J: TRBJ2-1